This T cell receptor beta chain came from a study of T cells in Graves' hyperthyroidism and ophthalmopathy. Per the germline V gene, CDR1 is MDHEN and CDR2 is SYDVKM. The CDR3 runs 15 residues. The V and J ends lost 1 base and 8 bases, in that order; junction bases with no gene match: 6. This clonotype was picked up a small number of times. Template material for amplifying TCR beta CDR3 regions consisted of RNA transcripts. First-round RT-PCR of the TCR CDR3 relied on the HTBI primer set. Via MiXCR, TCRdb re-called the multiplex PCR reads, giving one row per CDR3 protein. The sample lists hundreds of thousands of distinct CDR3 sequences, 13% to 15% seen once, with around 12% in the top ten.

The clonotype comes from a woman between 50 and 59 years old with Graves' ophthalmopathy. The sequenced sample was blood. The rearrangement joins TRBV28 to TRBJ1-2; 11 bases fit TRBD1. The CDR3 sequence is CASSLSGQGAQGYTF. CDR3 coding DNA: TGTGCCAGCAGTTTATCCGGACAGGGGGCGCAGGGCTACACCTTC.